This T cell receptor (beta chain) comes out of a study of beta chain features in type 1 diabetes. Study-level information: What patients shared with healthy donors was a similar profile of age, gender and cell yields. Study findings and constraints: Type 1 diabetes patients showed a moderate but significant shortening of TCRB CDR3s in all four CD4+ subsets. Individuals with type 1 diabetes displayed fewer insertions and more deletions at VDJ junctions.

Isolated RNA was reverse transcribed in full, so expressed TCRB transcripts were sequenced. Here immunoSEQ multiplex PCR was the method, and the copy in TCRdb shows in-frame clones only, minus some. This table holds approximately 90,000 clones, around 32% found once. Comments on this clone: Antigen specificity is unknown.

This TCR derives from a woman between 18 and 29 years old in good health. The sample consisted of stem cell memory CD4+ T cells from blood.

CDR3 residues: CASSFQMNTEAFF. CDR3 nucleotides: TGTGCCAGCAGTTTCCAGATGAACACTGAAGCTTTCTTT. The gene calls are TRBV6-5 and TRBJ1-1; D is unclear. CDR1 MNHEY and CDR2 SVGAGI come from the germline V gene. The CDR3 totals 13 residues. With 4 bases removed from V and 0 bases from J, the gap between germline ends came to 6 bases.